These T cell receptor beta chains were read from a single sample in a study of early T cells in non-severe SARS-CoV-2 infection. From the 5' RACE reads, TCRdb called clonotypes with MiXCR, one entry per CDR3 protein. The sample holds around 44,000 distinct CDR3 sequences, about 7.8% seen once. Sequenced: whole blood. The source of these receptors is an adult who was a healthcare worker with PCR-confirmed SARS-CoV-2 infection or an uninfected control (not recorded which). Each CDR3 is given with its conserved first and last residue. D genes are given only for firm matches. Clone size, where shown, is once, few, many, or a class for clones that have expanded.

TRBJ1-2,TRBD1,few,TRBV9,TGTGCCAGCAGCATGGACAGGGGCGATGGCTACACCTTC,CASSMDRGDGYTF
TRBJ1-6,TRBD1,.,TRBV19,TGTGCCAGTAGTAAAGGCAGGGGGCTGGATTCACCCCTCCACTTT,CASSKGRGLDSPLHF
TRBJ2-7,.,many,TRBV7-9,TGTGCCAGCAGCTTTATCACGGTCTACGAGCAGTACTTC,CASSFITVYEQYF
TRBJ2-7,.,.,TRBV28,TGTGCCTGCAGTTCTAGGTACTCCTACGAGCAGTACTTC,CACSSRYSYEQYF
TRBJ2-7,.,many,TRBV11-1,TGTGCCAGCAGCTTAGAATCAGGGGCCCCCTACGAGCAGTACTTC,CASSLESGAPYEQYF
TRBJ1-1,TRBD1,.,TRBV5-1,TGCGCCAGCGGGAAGACAGGGCCCACTGAAGCTTTCTTT,CASGKTGPTEAFF
TRBJ1-2,.,many,TRBV7-9,TGTGCCAGCAGCTTTTCCGAGCTTGCGCACACCCGAATTTATGGCTACACCTTC,CASSFSELAHTRIYGYTF
TRBJ1-2,TRBD1,many,TRBV9,TGTGCCAGCAAGACAGGGGGCTATGGCTACACCTTC,CASKTGGYGYTF
TRBJ2-7,TRBD1,many,TRBV2,TGTGCCAGCAGGACCGGGACAGGGACCTACGAGCAGTACTTC,CASRTGTGTYEQYF
TRBJ1-5,.,.,TRBV7-3,TGTGCCAGCAGCTTAGGCCTAGGGCAGCCCCAGCATTTT,CASSLGLGQPQHF
TRBJ2-3,.,few,TRBV7-9,TGTGCCAGCAGCTGGGGACGGACCAGCACAGATACGCAGTATTTT,CASSWGRTSTDTQYF
TRBJ2-3,TRBD1,few,TRBV4-3,TGCGCCAGCAGATCCAGGGACAGGGTGTCAGATACGCAGTATTTT,CASRSRDRVSDTQYF
TRBJ1-1,.,few,TRBV20-1,TGCAGTGCTCCCCGTCTCCGGGCGGAAGCTTTCTTT,CSAPRLRAEAFF
TRBJ1-1,.,.,TRBV27,TGTGCCAGCAGTCTTTTGGGGGGCCAGGGAGCTTTCTTT,CASSLLGGQGAFF
TRBJ1-2,.,few,TRBV7-9,TGTGCCAGCAGCTCCCCCCTCGGACAGAACTATGGCTACACCTTC,CASSSPLGQNYGYTF
TRBJ1-2,TRBD1,few,TRBV5-6,TGTGCCAGCAGCTCTTTAACAGGGGGCGCAGGAGGCTACACCTTC,CASSSLTGGAGGYTF
TRBJ2-3,.,.,TRBV6-4,TGTGCCAGCAGTGACTCGCCGGGGGGCACAGATACGCAGTATTTT,CASSDSPGGTDTQYF
TRBJ2-5,.,many,TRBV29-1,TGCAGCGTTTTGCAAGAGACCCAGTACTTC,CSVLQETQYF
TRBJ2-2,TRBD2,many,TRBV6-5,TGTGCCAGCAGTTTGACCAAGCGGGGGGGCCACGGGGAGCTGTTTTTT,CASSLTKRGGHGELFF
TRBJ2-1,TRBD1,few,TRBV27,TGTGCCAGCAGTGCTCCGACAGGGTTCCGCAATGAGCAGTTCTTC,CASSAPTGFRNEQFF
TRBJ1-1,.,many,TRBV20-1,TGCAGTGCTAAACAGGGGAACACTGAAGCTTTCTTT,CSAKQGNTEAFF
TRBJ2-7,.,.,TRBV11-2,TGTGCCACCAGAGATAACAAGCGAACGGAGCAGTACTTC,CATRDNKRTEQYF
TRBJ2-3,.,many,TRBV30,TGTGCCTGGAGTGTACGAATGGCAGATACGCAGTATTTT,CAWSVRMADTQYF
TRBJ2-3,TRBD1,.,TRBV7-2,TGTGCCAGCAGCTTACTCAACAGGGGATCCACAGATACGCAGTATTTT,CASSLLNRGSTDTQYF
TRBJ2-7,.,few,TRBV12-3/TRBV12-4,TGTGCCAGCAGGATTGGGGGCAGGTACGAGCAGTACTTC,CASRIGGRYEQYF
TRBJ1-1,.,many,TRBV12-3/TRBV12-4,TGTGCCAGCAGTCGTTCAGGGTTCACTGAAGCTTTCTTT,CASSRSGFTEAFF
TRBJ1-2,.,many,TRBV4-1,TGCGCCAGCAGCCAAGGAGGGGGTGATGGCTACACCTTC,CASSQGGGDGYTF
TRBJ2-5,TRBD1,.,TRBV9,TGTGCCAGCACCCCAACAGGGGGGAGGGAGACCCAGTACTTC,CASTPTGGRETQYF
TRBJ1-4,.,many,TRBV10-3,TGTGCCATCAGTGAGGGACTGGGACCAAAAAATGAAAAACTGTTTTTT,CAISEGLGPKNEKLFF
TRBJ2-1,.,many,TRBV12-3/TRBV12-4,TGTGCCAGCAGTCCTTTAGATGAGCAGTTCTTC,CASSPLDEQFF
TRBJ1-1,.,many,TRBV2,TGTGCCAGCAGTGTCGGTAGGTTTAACACTGAAGCTTTCTTT,CASSVGRFNTEAFF
TRBJ1-1,TRBD1,many,TRBV6-1,TGTGCCAGTACCTTAAGGACAGGGGGAAGCATGAACACTGAAGCTTTCTTT,CASTLRTGGSMNTEAFF
TRBJ2-5,.,few,TRBV7-2,TGTGCCAGCAGCTCTGGAAGTTTGGAGACCCAGTACTTC,CASSSGSLETQYF
TRBJ1-6,TRBD1,many,TRBV28,TGTGCCAGCAGTGGTACCGGGACAGGGAATTCACCCCTCCACTTT,CASSGTGTGNSPLHF
TRBJ1-5,TRBD1,many,TRBV18,TGTGCCAGCTCACAAGACAGGGTTTGGCAGCCCCAGCATTTT,CASSQDRVWQPQHF
TRBJ1-2,.,many,TRBV7-9,TGTGCCAGCAGCTTAGAGTCGACAGCCAACTATGGCTACACCTTC,CASSLESTANYGYTF
TRBJ2-1,.,many,TRBV5-6,TGTGCCAGCAGCTTGTTTAGGGCCTACAATGAGCAGTTCTTC,CASSLFRAYNEQFF
TRBJ1-3,.,many,TRBV20-1,TGCAGTGCTCCGCAGGAATACACCATATATTTT,CSAPQEYTIYF
TRBJ2-7,TRBD1,.,TRBV11-2,TGTGCCAGCAGCCTTTTCCCGGGACAGGCCTTAACCTACGAGCAGTACTTC,CASSLFPGQALTYEQYF
TRBJ2-3,.,many,TRBV20-1,TGCAGTGCTCCCCAACAGGGATGGGGCACAGATACGCAGTATTTT,CSAPQQGWGTDTQYF
TRBJ2-1,TRBD1,many,TRBV5-1,TGCGCCAGCAGAGACAGGGAGTACAATGAGCAGTTCTTC,CASRDREYNEQFF
TRBJ2-3,TRBD2,.,TRBV5-1,TGCGCCAGCAGCCTCGGACTAGCGGGGGGGAGAGATACGCAGTATTTT,CASSLGLAGGRDTQYF
TRBJ2-3,.,many,TRBV19,TGTGCCAGTAGTATCGACGCCCGTAGCACAGATACGCAGTATTTT,CASSIDARSTDTQYF
TRBJ1-6,.,few,TRBV30,TGTGCCTGGAGTGACCCCCCGGGACCCAATAATTCACCCCTCCACTTT,CAWSDPPGPNNSPLHF
TRBJ1-1,.,many,TRBV5-1,TGCGCCAGCAGCAAAGCAGGGCTTTCGTTTGGAGCTTTCTTT,CASSKAGLSFGAFF
TRBJ2-3,TRBD1,many,TRBV20-1,TGCAGTGCAAGACCTGGGACAGGGGGCCCAGATACGCAGTATTTT,CSARPGTGGPDTQYF
TRBJ2-1,.,many,TRBV27,TGTGCCAGCAGTTTAGCGACAGTCAATGAGCAGTTCTTC,CASSLATVNEQFF
TRBJ1-1,.,.,TRBV7-9,TGTGCCAGCAGCGTCAGCAGGGGCGCGAACACTGAAGCTTTCTTT,CASSVSRGANTEAFF
TRBJ2-1,TRBD2,many,TRBV20-1,TGCAGTGCTAAGCGACTAGCTGATGAGCAGTTCTTC,CSAKRLADEQFF